The 6 T cell receptor beta chains presented below share a single source sample, sequenced in a study of blood T cells in healthy people across ages. Primers used in a second PCR of roughly 6 to 12 cycles were a sample-barcoded 5' primer and a J-beta primer mix. Using its own MiXCR run on the 5' RACE reads, TCRdb lists one record per CDR3 protein. The sample has 890,000 or so distinct CDR3 sequences, around 68% seen once. Specimen: blood. The receptors were sampled from a man younger than 40 in good health.

In its sample, this clonotype was seen a few times. The chain combines TRBV5-1 with TRBJ1-2, with D perhaps matching TRBD1 (6 bases). V was clipped by 6 bases and J by 2 bases, with 14 bases between them. The CDR3 is 14 residues long. Germline CDR1 is SGHRS and CDR2 is YFSETQ. Written as DNA, the CDR3 is TGCGCCAGCAATCGACAGGAAGGCAACTATGGCTACACCTTC. This translates into CASNRQEGNYGYTF.

J is TRBJ2-7 and V is TRBV2; unclear D gene. The CDR3 spans 15 residues. CDR1 and CDR2 from the germline V gene are SNHLY and FYNNEI. V shed 6 bases and J shed 4 bases, with 19 bases lying between them. CDR3 coding DNA: TGTGCCAGCAGACCACAAACCGTGGGTTCATACGAGCAGTACTTC. It yields the protein CASRPQTVGSYEQYF. The full variable domain, rest sourced from reference TRBV2 and TRBJ2-7, is EPEVTQTPSHQVTQMGQEVILRCVPISNHLYFYWYRQILGQKVEFLVSFYNNEISEKSEIFDDQFSVERPDGSNFTLKIRSTKLEDSAMYFCASRPQTVGSYEQYFGPGTRLTVT.

This clonotype turned up a few times. The DNA of the CDR3 is TGTGCCAGCTCACCAGATAAGTGGGCCTCTGGGGCCAACGTCCTGACTTTC. It translates to CASSPDKWASGANVLTF. The chain carries TRBV18 and TRBJ2-6, with D uncertain. Looked up from germline, CDR1 is KGHSH and CDR2 is LQKENI. Trimming shortened V by 2 bases and J by 0 bases, and 11 bases separated the two germline ends. This CDR3 comprises 17 residues.

V is TRBV12-3 or TRBV12-4 and J is TRBJ2-3; no firm D call. This CDR3 is built from 14 residues. Trimming stripped 7 bases from V and 0 bases from J, with 11 bases between. The CDR3 is CASIGVTSTDTQYF. The DNA of the CDR3 is TGTGCCAGCATTGGGGTTACTAGCACAGATACGCAGTATTTT.

This chain joins TRBV6-1 and TRBJ1-5, with TRBD1 identical over 11 bases. The germline gives CDR1 MNHNS, CDR2 SASEGT. Germline trimming cut 8 bases from V and 4 bases from J; bases unmatched to any gene: 7. This CDR3 is 15 amino acids long. CDR3: CASLDRGRGNQPQHF. CDR3 nucleotides: TGTGCCAGCTTGGACAGGGGGCGAGGGAATCAGCCCCAGCATTTT.

The chain combines TRBV20-1 with TRBJ2-3; D is ambiguous. Looked up from germline, CDR1 is DFQATT and CDR2 is SNEGSKA (reference sequence). The CDR3 covers 14 residues. V shed 4 bases and J shed 4 bases, with 15 bases lying between them. CDR3 residues: CSANIAALADTQYF. CDR3 coding DNA: TGCAGTGCTAACATAGCAGCGCTGGCAGATACGCAGTATTTT.